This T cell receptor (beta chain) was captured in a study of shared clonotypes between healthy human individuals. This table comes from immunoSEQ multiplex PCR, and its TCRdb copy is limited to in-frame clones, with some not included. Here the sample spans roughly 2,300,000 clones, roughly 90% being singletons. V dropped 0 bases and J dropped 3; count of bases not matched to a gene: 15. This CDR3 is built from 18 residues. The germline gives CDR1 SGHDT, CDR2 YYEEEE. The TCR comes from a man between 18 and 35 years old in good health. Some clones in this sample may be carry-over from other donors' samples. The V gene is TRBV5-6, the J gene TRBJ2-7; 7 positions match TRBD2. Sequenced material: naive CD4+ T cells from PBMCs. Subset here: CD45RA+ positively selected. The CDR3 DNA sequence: TGTGCCAGCAGCTTGGAGCCGGGCAGATATCCGGGAGGCTACGAGCAGTACTTC. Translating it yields CASSLEPGRYPGGYEQYF. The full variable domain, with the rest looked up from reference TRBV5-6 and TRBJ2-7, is DAGVTQSPTHLIKTRGQQVTLRCSPKSGHDTVSWYQQALGQGPQFIFQYYEEEERQRGNFPDRFSGHQFPNYSSELNVNALLLGDSALYLCASSLEPGRYPGGYEQYFGPGTRLTVT.